Shown below are 25 T cell receptor beta chains from a single sample sequenced in a study of molecular identifiers for immune sequencing clone quantification. A single record per CDR3 protein comes from TCRdb applying MiXCR to the PCR reads. The sample yields roughly 320,000 distinct CDR3 sequences, about a quarter seen once. The specimen sequenced was naive CD8+ T cells from blood, with Jurkat cell RNA spiked in. The subset denotes: FACS-sorted CD8+CD4-CCR7+CD45RA+ naive T cells. These TCRs come from a human donor in good health. Some libraries in this study had Jurkat cell RNA spiked in.

This clonotype appeared a few times. The chain couples TRBV4-3 to TRBJ2-7, with D perhaps TRBD1 or TRBD2 (5 bases each). The CDR3 totals 14 residues. Germline values: CDR1 LGHNA, CDR2 YSLEER. V lost 3 bases, J lost 7 bases, and 16 bases lay in between. CDR3 sequence: CASSHGVGAAEQYF. The CDR3 DNA follows: TGCGCCAGCAGCCACGGGGTAGGGGCGGCTGAGCAGTACTTC.

A note on this clonotype: This may be a read error: a much more frequent sequence differs by one nucleotide. This sequence joins TRBV20-1 and TRBJ2-2; D might be TRBD1 (5 bases). Trimming cost V 0 bases and J 6 bases, with 17 bases left between them. From germline, CDR1 is DFQATT and CDR2 SNEGSKA (reference sequence). The CDR3 loop spans 16 amino acids. The DNA for the CDR3 is TGCAGTGCTAGAGATAGGGGATACTCGGGCCCCGGGGAGCTGTTTTTT. It codes for CSARDRGYSGPGELFF.

The chain is built from TRBV3-1 and TRBJ1-1; D might be TRBD1 (5 bases). V lost 0 bases and J 6 bases, leaving 11 bases between the germline ends. Germline CDR1 LGHDT, CDR2 YNNKEL (reference sequence). The CDR3 extends over 14 amino acids. CDR3: CASSQDWGMAEAFF. The CDR3 coding sequence is TGTGCCAGCAGCCAAGATTGGGGGATGGCTGAAGCTTTCTTT.

V and J are TRBV25-1 and TRBJ2-7; D is perhaps TRBD2 (5 bases). The germline CDR1 and CDR2 sequences are MGHDK and SYGVNS. This CDR3 spans 14 amino acids. The V and J ends lost 1 base and 5 bases respectively, with 12 bases between them. The CDR3 protein is CASSESTSLHEQYF. CDR3 coding DNA: TGTGCCAGCAGTGAATCTACTAGTCTCCACGAGCAGTACTTC.

This clonotype was found many times. The chain has TRBV3-1 and TRBJ2-2; no definite D call. This CDR3 is 13 amino acids long. V was shortened by 0 bases and J by 5 bases, with 4 bases between the two germline ends. Germline CDR1 and CDR2: LGHDT and YNNKEL (reference sequence). This CDR3 reads CASSQDLTGELFF. CDR3 nucleotides: TGTGCCAGCAGCCAAGACCTAACCGGGGAGCTGTTTTTT.

The chain combines TRBV6-1 with TRBJ1-1; D unresolved. Between the trimmed V and J ends, which lost 1 base and 7 bases, there was a span of 10 bases. Germline V lookup: CDR1 MNHNS, CDR2 SASEGT. The CDR3 covers 13 residues. The chain's CDR3 is CASSEVGVNEAFF. For the CDR3, the DNA is TGTGCCAGCAGTGAAGTGGGTGTAAATGAAGCTTTCTTT.

This clonotype is a singleton in its sample. The missing conserved phenylalanine or tryptophan at the end of this CDR3 makes a read error likely. The chain combines TRBV7-9 with TRBJ2-1; 7 bases fit TRBD1. The V and J ends lost 3 bases and 8 bases, in that order; junction bases with no gene match: 1. Germline V gene sequence: CDR1 SEHNR, CDR2 FQNEAQ (reference sequence). This CDR3 spans 12 amino acids. The CDR3 region is CASSFTGDEQFI. The CDR3 region has the DNA TGTGCCAGCAGCTTCACAGGGGATGAGCAGTTCATC.

This clonotype appeared a few times. The V gene is TRBV20-1, the J gene TRBJ2-7, with D uncertain. The CDR3 loop spans 13 amino acids. Germline values: CDR1 DFQATT, CDR2 SNEGSKA (reference sequence). Trimming took 1 base from V and 4 from J, leaving 11 bases between them. The CDR3 protein is CSARVGIGYEQYF. CDR3 bases: TGCAGTGCTAGAGTGGGGATTGGATACGAGCAGTACTTC.

The sample holds a few counts of this clonotype. The CDR3 nucleotides read TGTGCCAGCAGCCAATCCACTCCGGGGGCAGGCACCGGGGAGCTGTTTTTT. Translating gives CASSQSTPGAGTGELFF. The rearrangement joins TRBV7-9 to TRBJ2-2; D might be TRBD1 or TRBD2, each matching 6 bases. CDR3 length: 17 residues. The V gene lost 5 bases and the J gene lost 4 bases, with 20 bases spanning the gap. CDR1 SEHNR and CDR2 FQNEAQ come from the germline V gene (reference sequence).

This clonotype was seen just once. A much larger clone lies one base from this, so it may be a read error. The V call is TRBV7-8, the J call TRBJ2-2; D gene ambiguous. The CDR3 is made up of 14 amino acids. The germline CDR1 and CDR2 sequences are SGHVS and FQNEAQ. V was trimmed by 6 bases and J by 4 bases, leaving 12 bases between them. The CDR3 protein is CASSRGLSTGELFF. The CDR3 DNA is TGTGCCAGCAGTCGAGGCCTCTCCACCGGGGAGCTGTTTTTT. Combining the CDR3 with reference TRBV7-8 and TRBJ2-2 gives the whole variable domain GAGVSQSPRYKVAKRGQDVALRCDPISGHVSLFWYQQALGQGPEFLTYFQNEAQLDKSGLPSDRFFAERPEGSVSTLKIQRTQQEDSAVYLCASSRGLSTGELFFGEGSRLTVL.

V gene TRBV19 combines with J gene TRBJ1-6; 7 bases map to TRBD1. Germline CDR1 is LNHDA and CDR2 is SQIVND (reference sequence). The CDR3 contains 15 residues. After removal of 5 bases from V and 6 bases from J, the junction contained 7 bases not matched to a gene. The CDR3, as DNA: TGTGCCAGTAGTCCTCTCGGACAGGTTAATTCACCCCTCCACTTT. Translated: CASSPLGQVNSPLHF.

The chain carries TRBV5-1 and TRBJ2-3; perhaps D is TRBD1 or TRBD2 (5 bases each). Germline V gene data show CDR1 as SGHRS and CDR2 as YFSETQ. Trimming shortened V by 0 bases and J by 5 bases, and 13 bases separated the two germline ends. The CDR3 loop spans 15 amino acids. CDR3 loop: CASSLVRLRGDTQYF. The CDR3 DNA reads TGCGCCAGCAGCTTGGTACGACTGAGGGGAGATACGCAGTATTTT.

With regard to this clonotype: A much larger clonotype is one base distant, so this may be a read error. This chain links TRBV4-1 with TRBJ1-4; no definite D call. Germline V gene data show CDR1 as MGHRA and CDR2 as YSYEKL. With 5 bases removed from V and 6 bases from J, the gap between germline ends came to 16 bases. The CDR3 contains 15 residues. The CDR3 reads CASSTEGMEDEKLFF. The CDR3 DNA reads TGCGCCAGCAGCACCGAAGGGATGGAGGATGAAAAACTGTTTTTT.

This sequence joins TRBV6-2 or TRBV6-3 and TRBJ2-3, with 7 nucleotides matching TRBD2. This CDR3 is built from 14 residues. With 6 bases clipped from V and 4 bases from J, the junction kept 7 bases outside the gene matches. Germline lookup yields CDR1 MNHEY and CDR2 SVGEGT. The CDR3 DNA reads as TGTGCCAGCAGCCGCGGGAGAAGGTCAGATACGCAGTATTTT. Encoded protein: CASSRGRRSDTQYF.

There are a few counts of this clonotype. The chain uses TRBV12-3 or TRBV12-4 and TRBJ2-7; 7 bases agree with TRBD1. This CDR3 contains 14 residues. Trimming removed 3 bases from V and 5 bases from J; junction bases left unmatched: 7. The CDR3 nucleotides are TGTGCCAGCAGTTTGGTGGGACAGAGAGACGAGCAGTACTTC. It translates to CASSLVGQRDEQYF.

This clonotype was seen repeatedly, ten times or more. The chain couples TRBV29-1 to TRBJ2-3; D perhaps matches TRBD2 (7 bases). Germline values: CDR1 SQVTM, CDR2 ANQGSEA. Deletions cut 3 bases from V and 11 bases from J, with 21 bases between. CDR3 length: 14 amino acids. As DNA, the CDR3 is TGCAGCGTTGACTTGGCGGGGGCCACCCTGGGGCAGTATTTT. This gives the protein CSVDLAGATLGQYF.

As to this clonotype: A clone one base away is much larger, so this may be a read error. V gene TRBV7-6 combines with J gene TRBJ2-3, with 10 bases fitting TRBD2. CDR3 size: 16 residues. Per germline, CDR1 SGHVS and CDR2 FNYEAQ. J was trimmed by 4 bases and V by 8 bases; bases with no gene match: 12. The CDR3 is CASCPRAGGPADTQYF. CDR3 DNA sequence: TGTGCCAGCTGCCCTCGAGCGGGGGGGCCCGCAGATACGCAGTATTTT.

This clonotype showed up many times. In DNA form, the CDR3 reads TGTGCCAGCAGTCATACCCCGGCCGAGCAGTACTTC. Its translation: CASSHTPAEQYF. V usage is TRBV27 and J usage is TRBJ2-7, with no clear D. CDR3 size: 12 residues. The germline V and J ends were trimmed by 5 bases and 6 bases, with 11 bases remaining between them. Looked up from germline, CDR1 is MNHEY and CDR2 is SMNVEV (reference sequence).

The chain links TRBV7-6 to TRBJ2-2; tentatively, D is TRBD1 or TRBD2 (6 bases each). Germline CDR1 reads SGHVS; CDR2 reads FNYEAQ. CDR3 length: 16 residues. Trimming took 5 bases from V and 1 from J, leaving 14 bases between them. CDR3 DNA: TGTGCCAGCAGCCTAAGAGAGGGGGGGAACACCGGGGAGCTGTTTTTT. Translation gives CASSLREGGNTGELFF.

This sequence joins TRBV18 and TRBJ2-5, with TRBD2 as a possible D gene (5 bases). CDR3 length: 13 residues. Deletions cut 2 bases from V and 4 bases from J, with 8 bases between. Per germline, CDR1 KGHSH and CDR2 LQKENI. CDR3 amino acids: CASSPWAGETQYF. For the CDR3, the DNA is TGTGCCAGCTCACCATGGGCGGGAGAGACCCAGTACTTC.

A remark on this clonotype: Since a much larger clone is just one base distant, this may be a read error. The chain recombines TRBV7-9 with TRBJ2-7, with D possibly matching TRBD2 (5 bases). The CDR3 loop spans 14 amino acids. Germline CDR1 and CDR2: SEHNR and FQNEAQ (reference sequence). CDR3 sequence (DNA): TGTGCCGGCAGCGGTGGGCTAGCTGGATACGAGCAGTACTTC. It codes for CAGSGGLAGYEQYF.

This clonotype was picked up many times. The chain uses TRBV27 and TRBJ2-6; D unclear. Trimming took 4 bases from V and 0 from J, leaving 10 bases between them. In germline, CDR1 is MNHEY, CDR2 SMNVEV (reference sequence). The CDR3 sequence is 16 residues long. The DNA of the CDR3 is TGTGCCAGCAGTTCCATCGGTCTCTCTGGGGCCAACGTCCTGACTTTC. Protein: CASSSIGLSGANVLTF.

Concerning this clonotype itself: A much larger clone differs by one base, so this may be a read error. V is TRBV28 and J is TRBJ2-7; possibly TRBD1 for D (5 bases). The V gene's germline CDR1 is MDHEN and CDR2 SYDVKM. The germline V and J ends were trimmed by 6 bases and 5 bases, with 20 bases remaining between them. The CDR3 extends over 15 amino acids. The CDR3 DNA reads TGTGCCAGCAGCCTTAATGGACATTTTTACGACGAGCAGTACTTC. Its translation: CASSLNGHFYDEQYF.

The chain is built from TRBV27 and TRBJ1-5; TRBD1 might be the D (6 bases). CDR1 MNHEY and CDR2 SMNVEV come from the germline V gene (reference sequence). Trimming took 5 bases from V and 0 from J, leaving 14 bases between them. The CDR3 loop spans 16 amino acids. This CDR3 is CASSPTGTYSNQPQHF. For the CDR3, the DNA is TGTGCCAGCAGTCCCACAGGGACTTATAGCAATCAGCCCCAGCATTTT.

This clonotype has more than one count but fewer than ten. This rearrangement joins TRBV7-6 to TRBJ2-2; 11 bases agree with TRBD2. The CDR3 is 17 amino acids. Per germline, CDR1 SGHVS and CDR2 FNYEAQ. Trimming removed 1 base from V and 3 bases from J; junction bases left unmatched: 4. The CDR3: CASSLVASGRYTGELFF. DNA of the CDR3: TGTGCCAGCAGCTTAGTGGCTAGCGGGAGGTACACCGGGGAGCTGTTTTTT.